This TCR beta chain was profiled in a study of beta chain features in type 1 diabetes. Study conclusions and caveats: Whatever favoring of shorter templates PCR might show would apply equally to patients and controls.

Regarding this clone: Its antigen is as yet unknown.

The isolated RNA, all of it, was reverse transcribed, so expressed TCRB transcripts were what got sequenced. TCRdb's copy holds only in-frame clones and misses some; the assay was immunoSEQ multiplex PCR. The sample has 500,000 to 700,000 clones, about 16% seen once. Specimen: naive CD4+ T cells from blood. The receptor was derived from a man aged 18 to 29 in good health.

The CDR3 here is CASRTGAGTDTQYF. The CDR3 bases are TGTGCCAGCAGGACGGGGGCGGGTACAGATACGCAGTATTTT. This chain links TRBV6-5 with TRBJ2-3; possibly TRBD1 or TRBD2 for D (6 bases each). Per the germline V gene, CDR1 is MNHEY and CDR2 is SVGAGI. This CDR3 is built from 14 residues. V dropped 6 bases and J dropped 3 bases, with 13 bases sitting between them.